This T cell receptor (beta chain) is drawn from a study of shared clonotypes between healthy human individuals. V was cut by 3 bases and J by 6 bases, with 12 bases left in between. The CDR3 loop spans 13 amino acids. The germline CDR1 and CDR2 sequences are SGHVS and FNYEAQ. Profiling relied on immunoSEQ multiplex PCR, and the TCRdb table lists in-frame clones only, not all of them. The sample has millions of clones, 85% to 95% seen once. From CD4+ cells came CD45RA+ naive and CD45RA-negative memory subsets. The TCR originated in a man aged 18-30 years in good health. The genes are TRBV7-6 and TRBJ2-7; no clear D. The sequencing input was naive CD4+ T cells sorted from blood. Subset in this sample: CD45RA+ positively selected. The CDR3 loop reads CASSLSQEGEQYF. The CDR3 DNA sequence: TGTGCCAGCAGCTTGAGCCAAGAAGGCGAGCAGTACTTC.